This T cell receptor (beta chain) was documented in a study of T cell responses to AZD1222 COVID-19 vaccine. The length of the CDR3 is 16 residues. Germline CDR1 and CDR2: SGHTA and FQGNSA. The ends lost 5 bases at V and 2 bases at J; junction bases unmatched: 6. Comment on this clone: No antigen is known for it.

Libraries were prepared by immunoSEQ multiplex PCR; TCRdb keeps only in-frame clonotypes and omits some of them. Here the sample spans about 100,000 clones, around 87% being singletons. Overall study findings and caveats: The donors showed a predominance of white British ancestry and of females, with possible underestimation of clonal diversity.

The sequence came from an adult in good health. Here the sequenced sample was peripheral blood, taken on day 0 of MenACWY control vaccination. This chain joins TRBV7-2 and TRBJ2-2, with 9 bases fitting TRBD1. The CDR3: CASSLQGAGNTGELFF. The CDR3 DNA is TGTGCCAGCAGCCTACAGGGGGCGGGCAACACCGGGGAGCTGTTTTTT.